This T cell receptor beta chain was sequenced during a study of tumor-infiltrating lymphocytes in primary liver carcinoma. Total RNA (around 500 ng) served as template for TCR beta cDNA synthesis primed by a constant-region primer. Slightly modified ARM-PCR, run as three nested multiplex PCR rounds, produced the TCR beta libraries. It was with TRBV1-TRBV30 forward primers and a C-beta reverse primer that the first two PCR rounds were run, at around 11 cycles each. TCRdb used MiXCR to reprocess the multiplex PCR reads, holding one entry per CDR3 protein. The sample has about 120,000 distinct CDR3 sequences, around 62% seen once. The junction had 14 bases not matched to a gene; V was cut back by 6 bases and J by 6 bases. The CDR3 runs 15 residues. CDR1 and CDR2 from the germline V gene are SGHNT and YENEEA. DNA and RNA were both co-extracted from 20-30 mg of bulk tissue that had not been sorted.

The chain carries TRBV11-3 and TRBJ2-7, with 7 bases lining up with TRBD2. The sequence was collected from a woman aged 55-70 years with primary liver carcinoma and hepatitis B virus infection. Sequencing used liver tumor tissue from sampling region 1. Noted subset: tumor region T1, superior pole. Here the CDR3 DNA reads TGTGCCAGCAGGCCCTCCGGGGCTAGCGGTGTCGAGCAGTACTTC. Its protein product is CASRPSGASGVEQYF.